This T cell receptor (beta chain) was sequenced for a study of T cell clones after liver transplantation. Study-level background: Apart from three HCV-positive recipients, transplants were for non-autoimmune, non-viral reasons. General study findings and limits: Donor-reactive sequences fell more than third party-reactive ones, suggesting partial deletion.

The count of this clone is one. Its antigen is unidentified. TCRdb's table, derived via immunoSEQ multiplex PCR, lists solely in-frame clones and lacks some. The table has more than 65,000 clones, 80% seen once. The source of this sequence is a human patient who received a liver transplant. Some T cells may have originated in the graft donor. The sample in question was CD4+ T cells from blood, obtained 12 months after liver transplant.

CDR3 DNA sequence: TGTGCCACCATGAAGGCCCTAGCGGGAACCACCGGGGAGCTGTTTTTT. Amino acids: CATMKALAGTTGELFF. V is TRBV19 and J is TRBJ2-2; 9 bases match TRBD2. The V segment lost 10 bases and the J segment 4 bases; nucleotides outside the gene matches: 13. The CDR3 sequence is 16 residues long. The V gene's germline CDR1 is LNHDA and CDR2 SQIVND (reference sequence).